This T cell receptor (beta chain) was found in a study of blood T cell repertoires in COVID-19. About the study: T cells, B-cell-depleted T cells, or PBMCs supplied cDNA or gDNA.

Repertoires were generated with immunoSEQ multiplex PCR, while TCRdb's copy carries only in-frame clones and drops some. The profile shows approximately 190,000 clones, roughly 84% of them singletons. Across under 25 US areas, participants ranged in age from roughly 18 to 89 years. Assignments of participants to cohorts depended upon their own reported clinical history. The CDR3 contains 14 residues. Per germline, CDR1 MNHEY and CDR2 SVGAGI. Trimming pared 6 bases from V and 8 bases from J, leaving 19 bases between. This TCR was recovered from a woman aged 25 to 39 who had been exposed to COVID-19. Source material: PBMCs or T cells enriched from blood (not recorded which). The chain carries TRBV6-5 and TRBJ1-2, with D possibly TRBD1 on 6 matching bases. The CDR3 nucleotides are TGTGCCAGCAGGGGGGGGGCGCAAGTAGAAGGCTACACCTTC. As protein: CASRGGAQVEGYTF.